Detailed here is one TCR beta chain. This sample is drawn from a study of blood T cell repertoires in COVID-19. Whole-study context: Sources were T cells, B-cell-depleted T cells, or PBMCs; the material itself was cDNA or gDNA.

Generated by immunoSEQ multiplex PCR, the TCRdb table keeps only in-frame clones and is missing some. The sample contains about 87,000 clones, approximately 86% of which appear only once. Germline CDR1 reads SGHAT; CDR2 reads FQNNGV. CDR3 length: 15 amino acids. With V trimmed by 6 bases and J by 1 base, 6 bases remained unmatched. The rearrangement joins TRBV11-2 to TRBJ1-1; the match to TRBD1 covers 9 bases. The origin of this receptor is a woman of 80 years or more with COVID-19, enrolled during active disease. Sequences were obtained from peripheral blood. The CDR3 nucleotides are TGTGCCAGCAGTATACAGGGGGCAGGGAACACTGAAGCTTTCTTT. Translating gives CASSIQGAGNTEAFF.